The T cell receptor (beta chain) described here comes from a study of cytomegalovirus exposure and HLA in healthy donors. The CDR3 is 13 residues long. The V and J ends lost 5 bases and 6 bases respectively, with 13 bases between them. Germline V gives CDR1 SGHVS, CDR2 FNYEAQ. The sample holds a few counts of this clone. With 60 Vbeta and 13 Jbeta primers, the PCR was carried out. The table came from immunoSEQ multiplex PCR; TCRdb's copy has only in-frame clones and leaves some out. The table shows some 160,000 clones, with around a tenth occurring only once. This clonotype was sampled from a male donor in good health and CMV-seronegative. V gene TRBV7-6 combines with J gene TRBJ1-1, with D possibly matching TRBD1 (5 bases). The material sequenced was PBMCs. The CDR3 DNA is TGTGCCAGCAGCCCCGAGGCCAGGGCTGAAGCTTTCTTT. Its translation is CASSPEARAEAFF.